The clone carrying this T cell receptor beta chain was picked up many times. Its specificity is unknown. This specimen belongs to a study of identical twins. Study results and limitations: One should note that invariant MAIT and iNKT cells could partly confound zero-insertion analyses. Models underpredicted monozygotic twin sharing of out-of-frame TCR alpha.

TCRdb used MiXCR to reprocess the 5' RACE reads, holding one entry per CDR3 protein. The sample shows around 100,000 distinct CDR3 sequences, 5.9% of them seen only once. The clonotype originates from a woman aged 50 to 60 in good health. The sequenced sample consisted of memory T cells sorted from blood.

The CDR3 nucleotides read TGTGCCAGCAGCCATAGGGATGAAGCTTTCTTT. It yields the protein CASSHRDEAFF. This chain joins TRBV16 and TRBJ1-1; D is unclear. CDR1 is KGHSY and CDR2 is FQNENV in the germline V gene. This CDR3 contains 11 residues. Trimming stripped 3 bases from V and 7 bases from J, with 6 bases between.